The clone carrying this T cell receptor (beta chain) was counted at least ten times. Its specificity is unknown. The J segment lost 2 bases and the V segment lost 0 bases, leaving 5 bases of the junction unmatched. Germline V gene sequence: CDR1 MNHEY, CDR2 SVGEGT. The CDR3 runs to 17 residues. The data derive from a study of identical twins. Findings and caveats of the study: In beta out-of-frame sequences, the excess sharing between twins was weaker.

MiXCR, run by TCRdb on the 5' RACE reads, gives a single entry per CDR3 protein. The sample shows approximately 300,000 distinct CDR3 sequences, roughly 9% of them seen only once. Separately, the same data were catalogued under a study of yellow fever vaccine responses in identical twins. Per that paper: Twins' vaccine T cell response reportedly seemed partly convergent, partly personalized.

This sequence was found in a woman between 18 and 29 years old in good health. Source material: CD8+ T cells sorted from blood. The rearrangement joins TRBV6-2 or TRBV6-3 to TRBJ2-2; 8 nucleotides match TRBD2. This chain's CDR3 is CASSYSRGGLNTGELFF. CDR3 nucleotide sequence: TGTGCCAGCAGTTACTCACGGGGGGGCCTAAACACCGGGGAGCTGTTTTTT.